The 10 T cell receptor beta chains in this list originate from one sample, sequenced in a study of Ad26.COV2.S vaccination and SARS-CoV-2 variants. Clones were read by immunoSEQ multiplex PCR, and TCRdb kept only the in-frame ones, dropping some. This sample has some 250,000 clones, with roughly 90% found just once. The treatment here: about 20 received Ad26.COV2.S at low or high dose, single or two shots; 5 received placebo; per-sample allocation not given. Day 63 after the first vaccine or placebo injection was the time point for sampling. The sample consisted of peripheral blood, taken in a trial of Ad26.COV2.S vaccine versus placebo. These receptors came from a person aged 18 to 65 who received the Ad26.COV2.S COVID-19 vaccine or a placebo.

The V call is TRBV9, the J call TRBJ1-6; D is perhaps TRBD1 (6 bases). Germline values: CDR1 SGDLS, CDR2 YYNGEE. The V and J ends lost 0 bases and 0 bases respectively, with 10 bases between them. The CDR3 is 17 amino acids. CDR3 residues: CASSVEGESSYNSPLHF. For the CDR3, the DNA is TGTGCCAGCAGCGTAGAGGGGGAGAGCTCCTATAATTCACCCCTCCACTTT.

Notes on this clone: Other nucleotide sequences in the sample specify the same CDR3. The chain joins TRBV30 to TRBJ2-7; a possible D gene is TRBD2 (6 bases). The CDR3 length is 13 residues. CDR1 is GTSNPN and CDR2 is SVGIG in the germline V gene (reference sequence). V lost 1 base and J lost 1, with 8 bases in between. CDR3: CAWSEGLSYEQYF. The CDR3 DNA reads as TGTGCCTGGAGTGAGGGACTTTCCTACGAGCAGTACTTC. Using reference TRBV30 and TRBJ2-7 for the parts outside the CDR3, the full variable domain is SQTIHQWPATLVQPVGSPLSLECTVEGTSNPNLYWYRQAAGRGLQLLFYSVGIGQISSEVPQNLSASRPQDRQFILSSKKLLLSDSGFYLCAWSEGLSYEQYFGPGTRLTVT.

The J gene is TRBJ1-1, the V gene TRBV7-9; unclear D gene. Trimming shortened V by 3 bases and J by 2 bases, and 4 bases separated the two germline ends. Germline V lookup: CDR1 SEHNR, CDR2 FQNEAQ (reference sequence). The CDR3 is made up of 12 amino acids. The CDR3 spells CASSFQNTEAFF. CDR3 DNA sequence: TGTGCCAGCAGCTTCCAAAACACTGAAGCTTTCTTT.

This chain links TRBV9 with TRBJ2-3; possible D gene TRBD1, 8 bases. CDR1 and CDR2 (germline): SGDLS, YYNGEE. V was trimmed by 4 bases and J by 2 bases, leaving 17 bases between them. The CDR3 has 16 amino acids. As DNA, the CDR3 is TGTGCCAGCAGCCCCCAACAGGGGGGGCCCACAGATACGCAGTATTTT. It translates to CASSPQQGGPTDTQYF.

This CDR3 is CASSESADRRYNEQFF. The CDR3 DNA reads as TGCGCCAGCAGTGAGTCGGCGGACAGGAGGTACAATGAGCAGTTCTTC. The chain uses TRBV10-1 and TRBJ2-1; the match to TRBD1 covers 7 bases. After removal of 0 bases from V and 4 bases from J, the junction contained 6 bases not matched to a gene. Germline V gives CDR1 WNHNN, CDR2 SYGVQD (reference sequence). The CDR3 length is 16 residues.

The chain couples TRBV7-9 to TRBJ2-7, with 7 nucleotides matching TRBD1. After removal of 4 bases from V and 2 bases from J, the junction contained 11 bases not matched to a gene. CDR3 length: 16 residues. Germline V lookup: CDR1 SEHNR, CDR2 FQNEAQ (reference sequence). The DNA of the CDR3 is TGTGCCAGCAGCTCCCAGACCAGGACAGGTACCTACGAGCAGTACTTC. Translating gives CASSSQTRTGTYEQYF.

The chain uses TRBV28 and TRBJ1-2; D may be TRBD1 (5 bases). The V end lost 7 bases, the J end lost 5 bases, and 11 bases lay between the germline ends. The CDR3 is made up of 12 amino acids. CDR1 and CDR2 from the germline V gene are MDHEN and SYDVKM. CDR3 protein: CASIRGNYGYTF. CDR3 sequence (DNA): TGTGCCAGCATACGGGGGAATTATGGCTACACCTTC.

This clone was seen a few times. This chain joins TRBV5-1 and TRBJ1-2; maybe TRBD1 (5 bases). This CDR3 is 15 amino acids long. The V end lost 4 bases, the J end lost 5 bases, and 18 bases lay between the germline ends. Germline-derived CDR1 and CDR2 are SGHRS and YFSETQ. CDR3 DNA sequence: TGCGCCAGCAGCCCGAAAAAGGACACCTATTATGGCTACACCTTC. Encoded protein: CASSPKKDTYYGYTF. The complete variable domain, with remaining parts taken from reference TRBV5-1 and TRBJ1-2, reads KAGVTQTPRYLIKTRGQQVTLSCSPISGHRSVSWYQQTPGQGLQFLFEYFSETQRNKGNFPGRFSGRQFSNSRSEMNVSTLELGDSALYLCASSPKKDTYYGYTFGSGTRLTVV.

Only one count was recorded for this clone. The CDR3 DNA reads TGTGCCAGCAGTTTGTACGGACAGGACAGCTCCTACGAGCAGTACTTC. Its translation is CASSLYGQDSSYEQYF. This chain connects TRBV27 to TRBJ2-7, with 7 nucleotides matching TRBD1. Germline assignment: CDR1 MNHEY and CDR2 SMNVEV (reference sequence). The CDR3 consists of 16 residues. With 3 bases clipped from V and 0 bases from J, the junction kept 8 bases outside the gene matches.

CDR3 protein: CASSQDLTDNYGYTF. The CDR3 DNA sequence: TGCGCCAGCAGCCAAGATCTAACAGATAACTATGGCTACACCTTC. This chain links TRBV4-3 with TRBJ1-2; D is undetermined. CDR1 LGHNA and CDR2 YSLEER come from the germline V gene. Trimming pared 0 bases from V and 1 base from J, leaving 9 bases between. CDR3 length: 15 amino acids.